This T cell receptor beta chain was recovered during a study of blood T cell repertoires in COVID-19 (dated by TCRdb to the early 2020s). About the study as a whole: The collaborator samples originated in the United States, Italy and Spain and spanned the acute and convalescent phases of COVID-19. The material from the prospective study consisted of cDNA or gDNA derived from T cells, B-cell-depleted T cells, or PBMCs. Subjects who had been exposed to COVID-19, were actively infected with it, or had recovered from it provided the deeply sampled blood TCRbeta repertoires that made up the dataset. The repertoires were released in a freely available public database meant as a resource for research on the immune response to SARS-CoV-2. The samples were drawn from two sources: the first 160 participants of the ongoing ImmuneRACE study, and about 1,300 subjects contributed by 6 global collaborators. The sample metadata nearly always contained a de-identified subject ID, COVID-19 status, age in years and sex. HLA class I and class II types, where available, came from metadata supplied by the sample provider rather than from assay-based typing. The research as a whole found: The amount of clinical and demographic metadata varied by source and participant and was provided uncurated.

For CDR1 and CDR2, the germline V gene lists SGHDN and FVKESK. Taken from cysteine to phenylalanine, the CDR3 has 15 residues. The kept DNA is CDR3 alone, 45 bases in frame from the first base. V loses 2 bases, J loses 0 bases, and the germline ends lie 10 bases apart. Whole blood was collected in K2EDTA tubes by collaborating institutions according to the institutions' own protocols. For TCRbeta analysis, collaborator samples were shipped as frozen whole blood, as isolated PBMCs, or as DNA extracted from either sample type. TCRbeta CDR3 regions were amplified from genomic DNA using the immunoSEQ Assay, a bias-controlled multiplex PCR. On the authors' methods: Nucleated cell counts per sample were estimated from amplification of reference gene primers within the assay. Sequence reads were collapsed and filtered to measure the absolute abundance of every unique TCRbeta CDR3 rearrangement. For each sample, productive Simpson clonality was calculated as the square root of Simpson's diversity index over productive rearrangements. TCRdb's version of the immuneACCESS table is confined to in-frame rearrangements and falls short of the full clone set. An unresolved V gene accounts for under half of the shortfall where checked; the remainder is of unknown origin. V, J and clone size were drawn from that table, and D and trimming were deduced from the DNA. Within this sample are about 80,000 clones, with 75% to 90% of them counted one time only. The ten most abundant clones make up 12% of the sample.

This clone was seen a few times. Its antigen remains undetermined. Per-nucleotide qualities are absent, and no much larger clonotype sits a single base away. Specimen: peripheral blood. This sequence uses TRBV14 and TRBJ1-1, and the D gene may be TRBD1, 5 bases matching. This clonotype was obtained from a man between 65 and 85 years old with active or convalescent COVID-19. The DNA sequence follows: TGTGCCAGCAGCCAAAATCCAGGGATGAACACTGAAGCTTTCTTT. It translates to CASSQNPGMNTEAFF.